These T cell receptor beta chains were read from a single sample in a study of tumor-infiltrating lymphocytes in primary liver carcinoma. TCRdb fed the multiplex PCR reads into MiXCR, producing one record per CDR3 protein. The sample yields 80,000 or so distinct CDR3 sequences, 60% to 80% seen once. Sequencing was performed on liver tumor tissue from sampling region 4. These receptors all come from a woman in her sixties with primary liver carcinoma and hepatitis B virus infection. Each CDR3 is given with its conserved first and last residue. Fields, in order: clone size, D gene, J gene, V gene, CDR3 protein, CDR3 DNA. D genes are given only for firm matches. The size of a clone is reported for some rows only, either as once, few or many, or as a class for expanded clones.

many	.	TRBJ1-3	TRBV6-1	CASTMNRVHSGNTIYF	TGTGCCAGCACCATGAACCGGGTCCACTCTGGAAACACCATATATTTT
.	.	TRBJ1-1	TRBV12-3/TRBV12-4	CASRLANTVAFF	TGTGCCAGCAGGCTGGCAAACACTGTAGCTTTCTTC
.	.	TRBJ2-7	TRBV29-1	CSVGDAGEIAQYF	TGCAGCGTGGGAGATGCTGGGGAGATCGCGCAGTACTTC
.	TRBD1	TRBJ2-1	TRBV29-1	CNVEGDRNNEQFF	TGCAACGTTGAGGGGGACAGGAACAATGAGCAATTCTTC
.	.	TRBJ2-1	TRBV11-2	CASSEGLAGEYMTDEQFF	TGTGCCAGCAGCGAGGGGCTCGCAGGGGAATATATGACCGATGAGCAGTTCTTC
many	.	TRBJ1-6	TRBV12-3/TRBV12-4	CASSFSGRGSSPLHF	TGTGCCAGCAGTTTCTCGGGTCGGGGATCCTCACCCCTCCACTTT
many	TRBD2	TRBJ2-1	TRBV5-1	CASSLGGTSGGNEQFF	TGCGCCAGCAGCTTGGGCGGTACTAGCGGGGGTAATGAGCAGTTCTTC
.	.	TRBJ1-5	TRBV2	CASRTGPNQPQHF	TGTGCCAGCAGGACAGGCCCAAATCAGCCCCAGCATTTT
few	.	TRBJ1-1	TRBV6-1	CAGSVGPTGNTEAFF	TGTGCCGGCAGTGTGGGGCCCACAGGTAACACTGAAGCTTTCTTT
.	.	TRBJ2-7	TRBV6-2/TRBV6-3	CTSSLRRDTSYEQYF	TGTACCAGCAGTCTTAGGCGGGATACCTCCTACGAGCAGTACTTC
many	TRBD1	TRBJ1-2	TRBV5-5	CASSLAPTGEFFYGYTF	TGTGCCAGCAGCTTGGCTCCGACAGGGGAGTTTTTCTATGGCTACACCTTC
few	.	TRBJ2-1	TRBV18	CASSPRGSEQFF	TGTGCCAGCTCACCACGGGGGAGTGAGCAGTTCTTC
large	.	TRBJ2-3	TRBV11-3	CASSLVPGGTDTQYF	TGTGCCAGCAGCTTAGTGCCAGGAGGCACAGATACGCAGTATTTT
.	TRBD1	TRBJ2-1	TRBV7-8	CVSTKWAGGWEQFF	TGTGTCAGCACCAAATGGGCAGGGGGTTGGGAGCAGTTCTTC
.	.	TRBJ2-1	TRBV4-2	CASSRDLEGFEQFF	TGTGCCAGCAGCCGAGATCTGGAGGGGTTTGAGCAGTTCTTC
.	TRBD1	TRBJ2-7	TRBV11-2	CANSLGQGREQYF	TGTGCCAACAGCTTAGGACAGGGCCGGGAGCAATACTTC
.	TRBD2	TRBJ2-3	TRBV4-2	CASSQVGLAGGPNTHYF	TGTGCCAGCAGTCAAGTGGGACTAGCGGGAGGGCCGAATACGCATTATTTT
once	TRBD1	TRBJ2-3	TRBV29-1	CGAMTGISGTDTQYF	TGCGGCGCTATGACAGGGATCAGCGGCACAGATACGCAGTATTTT
many	.	TRBJ2-5	TRBV6-5	CASRDTRRQETQYF	TGTGCCAGCAGGGATACTAGACGTCAAGAGACCCAGTACTTC
many	.	TRBJ2-2	TRBV6-1	CASRDGPDTGELFF	TGTGCCAGCCGGGACGGCCCGGACACCGGGGAGCTGTTTTTT
once	TRBD2	TRBJ2-1	TRBV4-2	CASRQRPGLAAMEQFF	TGTGCTAGCAGGCAAAGACCGGGACTAGCAGCCATGGAGCAGTTCTTC
.	.	TRBJ2-1	TRBV10-3	CAISAVRPREQFF	TGTGCCATCAGTGCCGTACGCCCCCGTGAGCAGTTCTTC
.	.	TRBJ2-7	TRBV11-2	CASSLDPSHTSEQYF	TGTGCCAGCAGCTTAGACCCGAGCCATACGTCAGAGCAGTACTTC
.	.	TRBJ2-5	TRBV12-3/TRBV12-4	CASIFLGSVETQYF	TGTGCCAGCATTTTTCTGGGTTCGGTTGAGACCCAGTACTTC
many	.	TRBJ2-7	TRBV5-4	CASSYGRTYEQYF	TGTGCCAGCAGCTATGGACGGACCTACGAGCAGTACTTC
.	TRBD2	TRBJ2-1	TRBV5-8	CASSFLAGSSYNEQFF	TGTGCCAGCAGCTTCTTAGCGGGAAGCTCCTACAATGAGCAGTTCTTC
.	TRBD2	TRBJ2-7	TRBV11-2	CASNLTSGSCEQYF	TGTGCCAGCAACTTGACTAGCGGGAGTTGTGAGCAGTACTTC
.	TRBD1	TRBJ2-7	TRBV4-1	CTSRGNGRYEQYF	TGCACCAGCAGGGGGAACGGCCGCTACGAACAGTACTTC
few	TRBD1	TRBJ2-5	TRBV18	CASSSTTGGETQYF	TGTGCCAGCTCTTCAACGACAGGGGGAGAGACCCAGTACTTC
.	.	TRBJ2-7	TRBV4-2	CASSQVLGLPYEQYF	TGTGCCAGCAGCCAAGTTCTGGGGCTCCCCTACGAACAGTACTTC
once	TRBD2	TRBJ2-3	TRBV5-1	CASRRGGGSIIDTQYF	TGCGCCAGCCGAAGGGGTGGCGGGAGTATCATAGATACGCAGTATTTT
.	TRBD2	TRBJ2-5	TRBV5-4	CANSLTSTSGSIETQYF	TGTGCCAACAGCTTGACAAGTACTAGCGGGAGTATCGAGACCCAGTACTTC
many	TRBD1	TRBJ2-7	TRBV5-5	CASSPPGQGSYEQYF	TGTGCCAGCAGCCCCCCGGGACAGGGGTCCTACGAGCAGTACTTC
.	.	TRBJ1-1	TRBV12-3/TRBV12-4	CTSSLPPVTEAFF	TGTACCAGCAGTCTACCCCCGGTTACTGAAGCTTTCTTT
few	.	TRBJ2-2	TRBV7-6	CASSLPGSRSGELFF	TGTGCCAGCAGCTTACCCGGGAGTAGGTCCGGGGAGCTGTTTTTT
.	.	TRBJ1-6	TRBV12-3/TRBV12-4	CASSLTTRAANSPLHF	TGTGCCAGCAGTTTAACCACCAGGGCGGCCAATTCACCCCTCCACTTT
.	.	TRBJ2-7	TRBV5-1	CASSPGTMSSYGQYF	TGCGCCAGCAGCCCCGGGACGATGAGCTCCTACGGACAGTACTTT
.	TRBD1	TRBJ1-2	TRBV29-1	CSVGRDRGYTF	TGCAGTGTTGGAAGGGACAGGGGCTACACCTTC
.	.	TRBJ2-5	TRBV10-3	CAISQRQETQYF	TGTGCCATCAGTCAAAGGCAAGAGACCCAGTACTTC
medium-sized	.	TRBJ2-1	TRBV11-2	CASSLDEVGAVYNEQFF	TGTGCCAGCAGCTTAGATGAGGTGGGAGCGGTGTACAATGAGCAGTTCTTC
.	TRBD1	TRBJ1-1	TRBV4-2	CASSPGQLNTEASF	TGTGCAAGCAGCCCGGGACAGCTGAACACTGAAGCTTCCTTT
once	.	TRBJ1-5	TRBV12-3/TRBV12-4	CASSPITSSDQPRHF	TGTGCCAGCAGTCCGATAACGAGCTCCGATCAGCCCCGGCATTTT
.	.	TRBJ2-3	TRBV5-3	CARSLAAEEILTDTQYF	TGTGCCAGAAGTTTGGCTGCCGAAGAAATTCTTACAGATACGCAGTATTTT
.	.	TRBJ2-2	TRBV20-1	CGARATNTGELFF	TGCGGTGCCCGCGCCACGAACACCGGGGAGCTGTTTTTT
many	TRBD1	TRBJ2-4	TRBV5-1	CASSLAPTQGAGKNIQYF	TGCGCCAGCAGCTTGGCCCCTACACAGGGGGCTGGCAAAAACATTCAGTACTTC
.	TRBD2	TRBJ2-1	TRBV5-1	CASSSTSGRTNSEQFF	TGCGCCAGCAGCTCGACTAGCGGGAGGACCAACTCCGAGCAGTTCTTC
.	TRBD1	TRBJ1-6	TRBV6-6	CASSTTGVSPLHF	TGTGCCAGCAGTACGACAGGGGTTTCGCCCCTCCACTTT
.	TRBD1	TRBJ1-5	TRBV6-1	CASTPARGGSNEHQHF	TGTGCCAGCACCCCGGCCAGGGGGGGTAGCAATGAGCACCAGCATTTT